The T cell receptor beta chain under discussion was sequenced for a study of regulatory dendritic cells for organ transplantation. The study's findings and limits: Considerable individual heterogeneity was seen in alloreactive memory CD8+ T cells.

This CDR3 is 13 amino acids long. The V and J ends lost 5 bases and 10 bases respectively, with 15 bases between them. Germline V CDR1 and CDR2: MNHEY, SMNVEV (reference sequence). The repertoire was sequenced with immunoSEQ multiplex PCR; TCRdb's copy has only in-frame clones and lacks some. In the table there are about 29,000 clones, about 80% of which are singletons. A note on this clone: The target antigen is unknown.

V gene TRBV27 combines with J gene TRBJ2-1, with D maybe TRBD2 (6 bases). The source is a human donor in good health. Source material: memory CD4+ T cells from blood. Subset meaning: CD45RO+ memory T cells. This CDR3 reads CASSPLQAGEQFF. Here the CDR3 DNA reads TGTGCCAGCAGTCCCCTCCAGGCGGGGGAGCAGTTCTTC.